This is a list of T cell receptor beta chains from one sample in a study of PD-L1 blockade in urothelial cancer. Repertoires were generated with immunoSEQ multiplex PCR, while TCRdb's copy carries only in-frame clones and drops some. The table has about 93,000 clones, 90% seen once. This specimen consisted of PBMCs, obtained around atezolizumab (anti-PD-L1) treatment. The receptors originated from a man between 60 and 75 years old with urothelial cancer. The CDR3 runs from the conserved cysteine through the conserved F or W. A D gene is named only where the DNA matches it firmly. The listing skips clone size in some rows; elsewhere it reads once, few, many or a size class.

V: TRBV7-2
J: TRBJ2-1
D: TRBD2
size: -
CDR3: CASRISGGASNEQFF
DNA: TGTGCCAGCAGAATTAGCGGGGGGGCTTCAAATGAGCAGTTCTTC

V: TRBV5-5
J: TRBJ2-7
D: TRBD2
size: -
CDR3: CASSLDSGRYEQYF
DNA: TGTGCCAGCAGCTTGGACAGCGGGAGGTACGAGCAGTACTTC

V: TRBV11-2
J: TRBJ2-3
D: TRBD2
size: few
CDR3: CASSVVAGLSTDTQYF
DNA: TGTGCCAGCAGCGTCGTAGCGGGGCTTAGCACAGATACGCAGTATTTT

V: TRBV2
J: TRBJ2-7
D: TRBD2
size: -
CDR3: CASSEARDYAYEQYF
DNA: TGTGCCAGCAGTGAAGCCCGGGACTACGCTTACGAGCAGTACTTC

V: TRBV7-2
J: TRBJ2-7
D: -
size: few
CDR3: CASSLWGHRDEQYF
DNA: TGTGCCAGCAGCTTATGGGGGCATCGCGACGAGCAGTACTTC

V: TRBV5-1
J: TRBJ2-7
D: -
size: -
CDR3: CASNPHTLLAGEQYF
DNA: TGCGCCAGCAACCCACACACTCTACTAGCTGGTGAGCAGTACTTC

V: TRBV5-1
J: TRBJ2-5
D: TRBD1
size: -
CDR3: CASSLTGTGETQYF
DNA: TGCGCCAGCAGCCTGACAGGGACGGGGGAGACCCAGTACTTC

V: TRBV4-3
J: TRBJ2-1
D: TRBD2
size: -
CDR3: CASSRTSGISDEQFF
DNA: TGCGCCAGCAGTCGGACTAGCGGGATCTCGGATGAGCAGTTCTTC

V: TRBV7-2
J: TRBJ1-1
D: -
size: -
CDR3: CASSFREGKTEAFF
DNA: TGTGCCAGCAGCTTTCGGGAGGGGAAGACTGAAGCTTTCTTT

V: TRBV12-5
J: TRBJ1-2
D: TRBD1
size: -
CDR3: CAPPTGTGGIFCYGYTF
DNA: TGTGCTCCCCCGACCGGGACAGGGGGCATATTTTGCTATGGCTACACCTTC

V: TRBV4-2
J: TRBJ1-1
D: TRBD1
size: -
CDR3: CASSRSGTANTEAFF
DNA: TGTGCCAGCAGCCGGTCCGGGACAGCGAACACTGAAGCTTTCTTT